Below, one T cell receptor (beta chain) is given with its context. Its specificity is unknown. These data originate in a study of Ad26.COV2.S vaccination and SARS-CoV-2 variants. The overall study: COV1001, an Ad26.COV2.S trial, supplied this vaccine-arm donor. Each vaccinee took Ad26.COV2.S intramuscularly, once or twice 56 days apart.

The table came from immunoSEQ multiplex PCR; TCRdb's copy has only in-frame clones and leaves some out. The repertoire consists of 300,000 to 350,000 clones, with roughly 90% occurring once and the leading ten covering around 5.3%. Study results and caveats: Greater spike-specific TCR breadth was seen in vaccine recipients than in placebo recipients.

Treatment: some 20 received Ad26.COV2.S at low or high dose, single or two shots; a few received placebo; per-sample allocation not given. On day 63 after the first injection, vaccine and placebo recipients gave samples. CDR3 length: 13 residues. CDR1 is SEHNR and CDR2 is FQNEAQ in the germline V gene (reference sequence). V lost 3 bases to trimming and J lost 6 bases; unmatched junction nucleotides: 4. Sequences were derived from peripheral blood, sampled in a trial of Ad26.COV2.S vaccine versus placebo. J is TRBJ1-1 and V is TRBV7-9, with TRBD1 matching over 7 bases. This TCR was sampled from a person aged 18-60 years who received the Ad26.COV2.S COVID-19 vaccine or a placebo. This CDR3 is CASSFGGQPEAFF. For the CDR3, the DNA is TGTGCCAGCAGCTTCGGGGGACAGCCTGAAGCTTTCTTT.